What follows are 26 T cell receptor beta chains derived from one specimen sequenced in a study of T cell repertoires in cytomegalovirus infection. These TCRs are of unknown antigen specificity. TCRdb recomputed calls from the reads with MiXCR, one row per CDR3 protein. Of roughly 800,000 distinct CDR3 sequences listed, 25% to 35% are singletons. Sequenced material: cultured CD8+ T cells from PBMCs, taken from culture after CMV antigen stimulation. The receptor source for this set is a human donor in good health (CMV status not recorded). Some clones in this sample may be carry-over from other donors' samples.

The CDR3 bases are TGTGCTAGTGGTTGGGGACAGGGGCCCGGCTACACCTTC. Protein: CASGWGQGPGYTF. This chain uses TRBV12-5 with TRBJ1-2, with 10 bases aligning to TRBD1. The CDR3 loop spans 13 amino acids. CDR1 LGHNT and CDR2 FRNRAP come from the germline V gene. The J segment lost 8 bases and the V segment lost 4 bases, leaving 4 bases of the junction unmatched. Complete variable domain (other parts from reference TRBV12-5 and TRBJ1-2): DARVTQTPRHKVTEMGQEVTMRCQPILGHNTVFWYRQTMMQGLELLAYFRNRAPLDDSGMPKDRFSAEMPDATLATLKIQPSEPRDSAVYFCASGWGQGPGYTFGSGTRLTVV.

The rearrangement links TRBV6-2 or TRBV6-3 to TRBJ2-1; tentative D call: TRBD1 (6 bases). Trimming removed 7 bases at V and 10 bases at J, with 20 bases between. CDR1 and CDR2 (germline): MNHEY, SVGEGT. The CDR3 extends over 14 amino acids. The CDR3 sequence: CASTRGGVSDEQFF. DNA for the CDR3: TGTGCCAGCACGCGAGGGGGAGTCTCAGACGAGCAGTTCTTC.

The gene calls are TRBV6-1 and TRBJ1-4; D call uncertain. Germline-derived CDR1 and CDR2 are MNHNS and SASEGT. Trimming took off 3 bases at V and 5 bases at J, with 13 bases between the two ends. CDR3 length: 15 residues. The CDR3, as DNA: TGTGCCAGCAGTGAGGAGGACGTCCGGAATGAAAAACTGTTTTTT. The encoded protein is CASSEEDVRNEKLFF.

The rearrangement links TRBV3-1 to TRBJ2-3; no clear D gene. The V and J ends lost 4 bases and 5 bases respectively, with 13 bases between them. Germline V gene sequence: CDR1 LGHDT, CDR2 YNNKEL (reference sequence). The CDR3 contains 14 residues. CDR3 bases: TGTGCCAGCAGCCCAGCCTCTCTGCAAGATACGCAGTATTTT. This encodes CASSPASLQDTQYF.

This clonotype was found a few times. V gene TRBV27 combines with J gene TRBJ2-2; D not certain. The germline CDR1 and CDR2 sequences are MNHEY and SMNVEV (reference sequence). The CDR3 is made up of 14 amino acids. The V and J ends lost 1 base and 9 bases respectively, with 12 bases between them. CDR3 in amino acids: CASSLLGPNRELFF. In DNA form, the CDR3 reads TGTGCCAGCAGTTTATTAGGGCCGAACCGGGAGCTGTTTTTT.

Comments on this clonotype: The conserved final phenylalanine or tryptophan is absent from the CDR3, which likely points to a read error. This chain's CDR3 is CASSLGLGNSMNTEAFL. The CDR3 DNA is TGTGCCAGCAGCTTAGGACTGGGCAACTCGATGAACACTGAAGCTTTCCTT. The rearrangement joins TRBV7-3 to TRBJ1-1; the D is unclear. Per germline, CDR1 SGHTA and CDR2 FQGTGA. Trimming pared 2 bases from V and 0 bases from J, leaving 16 bases between. The CDR3 has 17 amino acids.

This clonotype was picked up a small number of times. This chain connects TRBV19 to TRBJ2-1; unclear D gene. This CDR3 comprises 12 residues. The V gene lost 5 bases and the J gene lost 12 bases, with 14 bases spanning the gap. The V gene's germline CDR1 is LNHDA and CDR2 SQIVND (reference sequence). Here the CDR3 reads CASSGLDVRQFF. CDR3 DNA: TGTGCCAGTAGTGGTTTAGATGTTAGGCAGTTCTTC.

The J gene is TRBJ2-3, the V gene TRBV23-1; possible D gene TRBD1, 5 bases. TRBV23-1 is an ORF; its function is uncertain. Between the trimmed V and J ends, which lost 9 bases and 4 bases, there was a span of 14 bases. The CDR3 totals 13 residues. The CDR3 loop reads CARKGNRADTQYF. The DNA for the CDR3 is TGCGCCAGGAAGGGGAATCGGGCAGATACGCAGTATTTT.

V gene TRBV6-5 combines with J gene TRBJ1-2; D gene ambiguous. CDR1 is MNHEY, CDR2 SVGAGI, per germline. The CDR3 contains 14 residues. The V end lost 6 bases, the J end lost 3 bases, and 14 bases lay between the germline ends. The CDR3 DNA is TGTGCCAGCAGGGAAGAGGGTCAGGACTATGGCTACACCTTC. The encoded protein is CASREEGQDYGYTF.

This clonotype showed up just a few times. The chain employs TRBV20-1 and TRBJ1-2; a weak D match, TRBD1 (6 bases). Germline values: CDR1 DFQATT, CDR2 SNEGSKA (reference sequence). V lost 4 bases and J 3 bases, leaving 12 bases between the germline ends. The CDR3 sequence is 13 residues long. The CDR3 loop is CSANTRGDYGYTF. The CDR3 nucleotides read TGCAGTGCTAATACCAGGGGCGACTATGGCTACACCTTC.

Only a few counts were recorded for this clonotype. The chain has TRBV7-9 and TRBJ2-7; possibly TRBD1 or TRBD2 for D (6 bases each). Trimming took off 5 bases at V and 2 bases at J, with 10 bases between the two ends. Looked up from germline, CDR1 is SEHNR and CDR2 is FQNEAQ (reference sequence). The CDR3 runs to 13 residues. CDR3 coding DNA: TGTGCCAGCAGCGGGGGGCCCACCTACGAGCAGTACGTC. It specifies CASSGGPTYEQYV.

The DNA of the CDR3 is TGTGCCAGCAGAGTATCAGAGGTATGGAGGTCCTACGAGCAGTACGTC. Translating gives CASRVSEVWRSYEQYV. The V gene is TRBV6-1, the J gene TRBJ2-7; possibly TRBD2 for D (5 bases). The CDR3 spans 16 residues. Trimming cost V 6 bases and J 1 base, with 19 bases left between them. Germline CDR1 reads MNHNS; CDR2 reads SASEGT.

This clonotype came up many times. The CDR3 nucleotides read TGTGCCAGCAGTTGGGAAGCAGGTGAAGCCTACGAGCAGTACTTC. Translation: CASSWEAGEAYEQYF. J is TRBJ2-7 and V is TRBV6-1; D unclear. The CDR3 has 15 residues. Germline CDR1 MNHNS, CDR2 SASEGT. Trimming shortened V by 5 bases and J by 2 bases, and 16 bases separated the two germline ends.

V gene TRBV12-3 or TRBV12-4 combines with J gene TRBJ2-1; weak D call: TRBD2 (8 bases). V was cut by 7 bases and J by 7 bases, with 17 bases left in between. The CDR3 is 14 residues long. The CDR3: CASTQGGLGNEQFF. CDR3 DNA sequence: TGTGCCAGCACCCAGGGGGGACTAGGAAATGAGCAGTTCTTC.

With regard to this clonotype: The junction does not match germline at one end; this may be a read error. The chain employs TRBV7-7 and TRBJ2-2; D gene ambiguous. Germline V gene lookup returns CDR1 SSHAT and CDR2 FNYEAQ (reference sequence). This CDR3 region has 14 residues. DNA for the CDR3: TGTGCTAGCAGCTTAGAAGGTTATGCCGGGGAGCTGTTTTTT. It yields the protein CASSLEGYAGELFF. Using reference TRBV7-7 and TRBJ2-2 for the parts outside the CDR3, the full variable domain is GAGVSQSPRYKVTKRGQDVTLRCDPISSHATLYWYQQALGQGPEFLTYFNYEAQPDKSGLPSDRFSAERPEGSISTLTIQRTEQRDSAMYRCASSLEGYAGELFFGEGSRLTVL.

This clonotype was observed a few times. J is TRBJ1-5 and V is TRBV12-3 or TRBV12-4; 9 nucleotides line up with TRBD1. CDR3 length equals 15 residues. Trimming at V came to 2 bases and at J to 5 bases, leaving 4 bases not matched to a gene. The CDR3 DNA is TGTGCCAGCAGTTTAAGGGACAGGGTCCATCAGCCCCAGCATTTT. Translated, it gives CASSLRDRVHQPQHF.

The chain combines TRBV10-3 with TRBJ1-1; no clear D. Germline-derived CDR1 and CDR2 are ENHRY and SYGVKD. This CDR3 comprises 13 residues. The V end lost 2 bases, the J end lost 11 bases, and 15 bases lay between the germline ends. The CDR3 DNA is TGTGCCATCAGTGAGGGTAGCCTCCCGAAGGCTTTCTTT. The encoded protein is CAISEGSLPKAFF.

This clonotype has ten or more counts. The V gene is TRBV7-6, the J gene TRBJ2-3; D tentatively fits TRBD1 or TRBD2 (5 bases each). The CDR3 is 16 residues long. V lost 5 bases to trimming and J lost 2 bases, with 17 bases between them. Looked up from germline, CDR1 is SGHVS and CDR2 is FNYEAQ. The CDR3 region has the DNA TGTGCCAGCAGCCCCGGGGACGGAGGATACACAGATACGCAGTATTTT. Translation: CASSPGDGGYTDTQYF.

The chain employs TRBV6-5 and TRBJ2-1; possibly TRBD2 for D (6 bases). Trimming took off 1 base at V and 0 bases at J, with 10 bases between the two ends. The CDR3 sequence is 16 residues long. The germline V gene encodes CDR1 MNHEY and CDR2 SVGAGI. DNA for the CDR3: TGTGCCAGCAGTTACTTCGGGAGCGGCTCCTACAATGAGCAGTTCTTC. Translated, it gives CASSYFGSGSYNEQFF.

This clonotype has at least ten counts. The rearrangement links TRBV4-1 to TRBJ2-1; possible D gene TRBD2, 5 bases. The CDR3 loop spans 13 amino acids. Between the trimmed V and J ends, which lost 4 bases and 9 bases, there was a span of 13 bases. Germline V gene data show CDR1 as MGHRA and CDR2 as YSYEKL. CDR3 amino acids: CASSPPGSGEQFF. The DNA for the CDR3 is TGCGCCAGCAGCCCGCCGGGGTCGGGTGAGCAGTTCTTC.

The CDR3: CASSEQAGGFNNEQFF. CDR3 coding DNA: TGTGCCAGCAGTGAACAGGCAGGGGGCTTCAACAATGAGCAGTTCTTC. The rearrangement uses TRBV2 and TRBJ2-1, with TRBD1 matching over 8 bases. Trimming cost V 2 bases and J 5 bases; bases outside gene matches: 8. The V gene's germline CDR1 is SNHLY and CDR2 FYNNEI. The CDR3 is 16 residues long.

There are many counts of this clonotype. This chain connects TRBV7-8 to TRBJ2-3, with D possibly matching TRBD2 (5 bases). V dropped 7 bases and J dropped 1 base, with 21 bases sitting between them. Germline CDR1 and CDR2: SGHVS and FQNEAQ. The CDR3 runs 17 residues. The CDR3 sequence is CASTRRGYLGGTDTQYF. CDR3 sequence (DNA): TGTGCCAGCACTCGAAGAGGGTACCTAGGAGGCACAGATACGCAGTATTTT.

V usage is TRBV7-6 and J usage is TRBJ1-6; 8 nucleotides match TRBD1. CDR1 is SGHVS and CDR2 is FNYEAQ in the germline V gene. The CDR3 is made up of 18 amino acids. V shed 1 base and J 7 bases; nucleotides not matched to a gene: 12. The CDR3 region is CASSLDVPDRGINSPLHF. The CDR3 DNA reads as TGTGCCAGCAGCTTAGATGTTCCCGACAGGGGAATAAATTCACCCCTCCACTTT.

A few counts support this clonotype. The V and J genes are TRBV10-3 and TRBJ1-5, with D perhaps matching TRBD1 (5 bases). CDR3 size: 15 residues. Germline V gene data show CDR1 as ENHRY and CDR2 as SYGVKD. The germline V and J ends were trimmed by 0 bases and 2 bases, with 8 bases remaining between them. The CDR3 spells CAISESRRGNQPQHF. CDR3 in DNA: TGTGCCATCAGTGAGTCTCGCAGGGGCAATCAGCCCCAGCATTTT.

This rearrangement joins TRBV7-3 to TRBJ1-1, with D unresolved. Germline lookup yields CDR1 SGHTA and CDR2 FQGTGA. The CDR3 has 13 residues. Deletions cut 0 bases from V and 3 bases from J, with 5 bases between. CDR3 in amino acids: CASSLTLHTEAFF. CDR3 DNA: TGTGCCAGCAGCTTAACGCTCCACACTGAAGCTTTCTTT. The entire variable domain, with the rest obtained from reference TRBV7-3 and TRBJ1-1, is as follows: GAGVSQTPSNKVTEKGKYVELRCDPISGHTALYWYRQSLGQGPEFLIYFQGTGAADDSGLPNDRFFAVRPEGSVSTLKIQRTERGDSAVYLCASSLTLHTEAFFGQGTRLTVV.

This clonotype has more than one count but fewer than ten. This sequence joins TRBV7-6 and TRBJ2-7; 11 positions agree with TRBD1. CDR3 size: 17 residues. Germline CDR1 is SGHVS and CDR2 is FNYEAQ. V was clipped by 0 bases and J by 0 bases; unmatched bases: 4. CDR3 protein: CASSLAVGTGGSYEQYV. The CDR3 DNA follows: TGTGCCAGCAGCTTAGCGGTGGGGACAGGGGGCTCCTACGAGCAGTACGTC.